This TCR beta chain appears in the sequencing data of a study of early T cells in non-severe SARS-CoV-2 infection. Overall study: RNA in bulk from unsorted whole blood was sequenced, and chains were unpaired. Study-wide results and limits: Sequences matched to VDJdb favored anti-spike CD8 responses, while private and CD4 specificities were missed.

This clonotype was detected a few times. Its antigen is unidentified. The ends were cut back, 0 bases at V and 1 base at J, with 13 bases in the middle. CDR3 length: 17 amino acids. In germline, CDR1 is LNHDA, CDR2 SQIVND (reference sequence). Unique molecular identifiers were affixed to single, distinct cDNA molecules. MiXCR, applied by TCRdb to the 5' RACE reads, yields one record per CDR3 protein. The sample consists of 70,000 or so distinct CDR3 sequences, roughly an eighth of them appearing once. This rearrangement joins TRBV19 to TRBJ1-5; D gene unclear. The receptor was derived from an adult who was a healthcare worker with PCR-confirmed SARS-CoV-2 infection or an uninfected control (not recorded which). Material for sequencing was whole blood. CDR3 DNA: TGTGCCAGTAGTATAGATTATCCAGGCCAAAGCAATCAGCCCCAGCATTTT. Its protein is CASSIDYPGQSNQPQHF.